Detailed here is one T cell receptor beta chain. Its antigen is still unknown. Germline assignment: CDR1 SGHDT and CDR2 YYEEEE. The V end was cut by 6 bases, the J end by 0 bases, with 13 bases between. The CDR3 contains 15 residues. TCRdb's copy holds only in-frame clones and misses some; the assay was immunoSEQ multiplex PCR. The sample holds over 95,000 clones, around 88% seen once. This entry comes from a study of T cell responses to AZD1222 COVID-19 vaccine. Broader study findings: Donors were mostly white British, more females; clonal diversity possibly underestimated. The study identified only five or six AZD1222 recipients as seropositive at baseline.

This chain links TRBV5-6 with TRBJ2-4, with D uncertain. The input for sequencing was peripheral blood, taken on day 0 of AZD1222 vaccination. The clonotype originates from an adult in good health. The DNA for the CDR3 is TGTGCCAGCAACACACGCGGTCTAGCCAAAAACATTCAGTACTTC. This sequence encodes CASNTRGLAKNIQYF. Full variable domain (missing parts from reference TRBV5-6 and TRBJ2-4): DAGVTQSPTHLIKTRGQQVTLRCSPKSGHDTVSWYQQALGQGPQFIFQYYEEEERQRGNFPDRFSGHQFPNYSSELNVNALLLGDSALYLCASNTRGLAKNIQYFGAGTRLSVL.